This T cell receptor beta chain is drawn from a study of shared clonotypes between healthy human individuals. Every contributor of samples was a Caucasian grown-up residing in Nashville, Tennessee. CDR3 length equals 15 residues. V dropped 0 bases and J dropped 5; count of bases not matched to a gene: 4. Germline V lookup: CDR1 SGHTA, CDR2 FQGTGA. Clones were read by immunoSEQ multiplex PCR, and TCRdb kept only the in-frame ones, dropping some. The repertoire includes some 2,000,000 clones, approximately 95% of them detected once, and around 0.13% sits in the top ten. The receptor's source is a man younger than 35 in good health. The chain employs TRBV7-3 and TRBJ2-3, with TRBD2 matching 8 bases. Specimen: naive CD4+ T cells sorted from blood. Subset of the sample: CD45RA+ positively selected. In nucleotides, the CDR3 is TGTGCCAGCAGCTTAACGTCTAGCGGGTTAGATACGCAGTATTTT. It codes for CASSLTSSGLDTQYF.